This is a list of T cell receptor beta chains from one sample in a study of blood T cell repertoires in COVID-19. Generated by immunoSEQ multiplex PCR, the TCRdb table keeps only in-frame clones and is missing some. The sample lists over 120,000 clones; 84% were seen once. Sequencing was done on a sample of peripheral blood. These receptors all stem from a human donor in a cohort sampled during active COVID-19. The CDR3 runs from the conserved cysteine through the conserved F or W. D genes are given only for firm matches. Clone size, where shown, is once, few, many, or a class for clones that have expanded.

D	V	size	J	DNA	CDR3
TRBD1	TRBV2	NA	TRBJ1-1	TGTGCCAGCAGGGGGACAGGGCCCACTGAAGCTTTCTTT	CASRGTGPTEAFF
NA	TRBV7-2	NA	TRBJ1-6	TGTGCCAGCAGCCTCCAGGGCTTGGGGAATTCGCCCCTCCACTTT	CASSLQGLGNSPLHF
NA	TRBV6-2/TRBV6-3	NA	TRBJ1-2	TGTGCCAGCAGTTCCACGACAGCGTCCTATGGCTACACCTTC	CASSSTTASYGYTF
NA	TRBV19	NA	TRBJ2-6	TGTGCCAGCGGAGGGGCTACCAACGTCCTGACTTTC	CASGGATNVLTF
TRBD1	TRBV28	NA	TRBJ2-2	TGTGCCAGCAGCCCAGGGGGAAGTTACACCGGGGAGCTGTTTTTT	CASSPGGSYTGELFF
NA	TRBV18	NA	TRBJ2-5	TGTGCCAGCTCACCACACGCCAGGGAGACCCAGTACTTC	CASSPHARETQYF
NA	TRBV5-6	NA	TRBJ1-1	TGTGCCAGCAGCTTGGCAAATTCAAACACTGAAGCTTTCTTT	CASSLANSNTEAFF
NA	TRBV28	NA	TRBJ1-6	TGTGCCAGCAGTTTTAGCCAGGGCTATAATTCACCCCTCCACTTT	CASSFSQGYNSPLHF
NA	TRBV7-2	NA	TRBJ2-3	TGTGCCAGCAGCCTCCGAGGCGGGGCAAACACAGATACGCAGTATTTT	CASSLRGGANTDTQYF
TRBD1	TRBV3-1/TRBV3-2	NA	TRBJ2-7	TGTGCCAGCAGCCAGAAGAGAGTGCGGACAGGGGACTCCTACGAGCAGTACTTC	CASSQKRVRTGDSYEQYF
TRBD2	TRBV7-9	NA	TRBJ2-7	TGTGCCAGCAGTTTGAGCGGGGCCGGCTCCTACGAGCAGTACTTC	CASSLSGAGSYEQYF
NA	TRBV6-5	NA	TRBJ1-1	TGTGCCAGCAGTTACTCGATCAGTAACACTGAAGCTTTCTTT	CASSYSISNTEAFF
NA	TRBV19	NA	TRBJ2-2	TGTGCCACCTCGGGAGCCGGCACCGGGGAGCTGTTTTTT	CATSGAGTGELFF
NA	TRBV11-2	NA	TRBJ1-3	TGTGCCAGCAGCCCAGAAGGGACAATCCCTGGAAACACCATATATTTT	CASSPEGTIPGNTIYF
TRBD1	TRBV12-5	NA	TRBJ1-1	TGTGCTAGTGGTGGTGACAGGGGGCGGGGAAACACTGAAGCTTTCTTT	CASGGDRGRGNTEAFF
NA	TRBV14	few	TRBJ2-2	TGTGCCAGCAGCCAAGATTATGGCGGGGGCCGGCCCGGGGAGCTGTTTTTT	CASSQDYGGGRPGELFF
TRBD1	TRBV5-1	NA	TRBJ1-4	TGCGCCAGCAGCCCCCCCGGGACAGGGATAAATGAAAAACTGTTTTTT	CASSPPGTGINEKLFF
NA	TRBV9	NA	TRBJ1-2	TGTGCCAGCAGCTCCCTTATGGCCGGCTACACCTTC	CASSSLMAGYTF
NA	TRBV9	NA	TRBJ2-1	TGTGCCAGCAGCGCAGACTGGAATGAGCAGTTCTTC	CASSADWNEQFF
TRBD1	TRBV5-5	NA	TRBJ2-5	TGTGCCAGCAGCTGGGACAGTCAAGAGACCCAGTACTTC	CASSWDSQETQYF
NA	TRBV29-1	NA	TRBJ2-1	TGCAGCGTTGATTCCCTTTCGGGGTCCAATGAGCAGTTCTTC	CSVDSLSGSNEQFF
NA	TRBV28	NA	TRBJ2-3	TGTGCCAGCAGTTTTCGTGGTCGGGCAGGGGGGCGAGATACGCAGTATTTT	CASSFRGRAGGRDTQYF